These T cell receptor beta chains were read from a single sample in a study of T cell clonotyping in hematopoietic cell transplantation. Clones were sequenced by immunoSEQ multiplex PCR, and TCRdb holds only the in-frame ones, with some missing. Among approximately 7,400 clones listed, around nine tenths were seen once. This material consisted of peripheral blood mononuclear cells, taken before stem cell transplant. These receptors all stem from a man between 60 and 75 years old with acute myeloid leukemia. Some clones in this sample may be carry-over from other donors' samples. Each CDR3 is given with its conserved first and last residue. Fields, in order: J gene, clone size, V gene, CDR3 protein. The listing skips clone size in some rows; elsewhere it reads once, few, many or a size class.

j_call: TRBJ2-2; clone_size: -; v_call: TRBV13; cdr3_aa: CASSLLVPSGTWADTGELFF
j_call: TRBJ2-1; clone_size: -; v_call: TRBV2; cdr3_aa: CASSFTLGRSSYNEQFF
j_call: TRBJ2-7; clone_size: once; v_call: TRBV5-1; cdr3_aa: CASSLAGRGYEQYF
j_call: TRBJ1-2; clone_size: -; v_call: TRBV28; cdr3_aa: CASSPGRPGYTF
j_call: TRBJ2-3; clone_size: few; v_call: TRBV15; cdr3_aa: CATGGLAGALWAQYF
j_call: TRBJ2-7; clone_size: -; v_call: TRBV28; cdr3_aa: CASSLDGRARLGF
j_call: TRBJ2-3; clone_size: -; v_call: TRBV25-1; cdr3_aa: CASTLAASTDTQYF
j_call: TRBJ2-3; clone_size: once; v_call: TRBV5-1; cdr3_aa: CASSPSPSGRTDGTQYF
j_call: TRBJ1-6; clone_size: -; v_call: TRBV6-1; cdr3_aa: CAGSDGGFHNSPLHF
j_call: TRBJ2-7; clone_size: -; v_call: TRBV7-6; cdr3_aa: CASSPEGSGAYEQYF
j_call: TRBJ2-5; clone_size: -; v_call: TRBV19; cdr3_aa: CASSVGGGTQYF
j_call: TRBJ2-2; clone_size: -; v_call: TRBV27; cdr3_aa: CASSSHQTSGNTGELFF
j_call: TRBJ2-4; clone_size: -; v_call: TRBV5-5; cdr3_aa: CASSLGGTAIAKNIQYF
j_call: TRBJ1-2; clone_size: -; v_call: TRBV5-4; cdr3_aa: CASSLEQGHYGYTF
j_call: TRBJ2-5; clone_size: -; v_call: TRBV6-5; cdr3_aa: CASSYRLADLQETQYF
j_call: TRBJ2-2; clone_size: -; v_call: TRBV5-5; cdr3_aa: CASSLSGTASGGTGELFF
j_call: TRBJ1-2; clone_size: -; v_call: TRBV6-5; cdr3_aa: CASSSWTGGYYGYTF
j_call: TRBJ1-2; clone_size: -; v_call: TRBV7-8; cdr3_aa: CASSSQGPGNYGYTF
j_call: TRBJ2-7; clone_size: -; v_call: TRBV6-5; cdr3_aa: CASRIRVNSYEQYF
j_call: TRBJ2-1; clone_size: -; v_call: TRBV14; cdr3_aa: CASSQGSGGAFNEQFF
j_call: TRBJ1-6; clone_size: -; v_call: TRBV6-5; cdr3_aa: CASRTGTGFQVILHF
j_call: TRBJ2-6; clone_size: -; v_call: TRBV9; cdr3_aa: CASSGQAVATSGANVLTF
j_call: TRBJ1-1; clone_size: once; v_call: TRBV11-2; cdr3_aa: CASSLARENTEAFF
j_call: TRBJ1-1; clone_size: -; v_call: TRBV7-6; cdr3_aa: CASSSAMNTEAFF
j_call: TRBJ2-3; clone_size: once; v_call: TRBV11-1; cdr3_aa: CASSSQGLSFTQYF
j_call: TRBJ1-5; clone_size: large; v_call: TRBV4-1; cdr3_aa: CASSGQNNQPQHF
j_call: TRBJ2-5; clone_size: few; v_call: TRBV6-6; cdr3_aa: CASSYDRARLGETQYF
j_call: TRBJ1-1; clone_size: -; v_call: TRBV2; cdr3_aa: CASISQGALTDTEAFF
j_call: TRBJ2-7; clone_size: -; v_call: TRBV28; cdr3_aa: CASSLSGGGEQYF
j_call: TRBJ1-5; clone_size: -; v_call: TRBV7-8; cdr3_aa: CASSVYRELSNQPQHF
j_call: TRBJ1-1; clone_size: -; v_call: TRBV5-4; cdr3_aa: CASSDNVGGGAFF
j_call: TRBJ1-1; clone_size: -; v_call: TRBV19; cdr3_aa: CASSTPTGLLGAFF
j_call: TRBJ2-1; clone_size: -; v_call: TRBV28; cdr3_aa: CASRSLAGGGGYNEQFF